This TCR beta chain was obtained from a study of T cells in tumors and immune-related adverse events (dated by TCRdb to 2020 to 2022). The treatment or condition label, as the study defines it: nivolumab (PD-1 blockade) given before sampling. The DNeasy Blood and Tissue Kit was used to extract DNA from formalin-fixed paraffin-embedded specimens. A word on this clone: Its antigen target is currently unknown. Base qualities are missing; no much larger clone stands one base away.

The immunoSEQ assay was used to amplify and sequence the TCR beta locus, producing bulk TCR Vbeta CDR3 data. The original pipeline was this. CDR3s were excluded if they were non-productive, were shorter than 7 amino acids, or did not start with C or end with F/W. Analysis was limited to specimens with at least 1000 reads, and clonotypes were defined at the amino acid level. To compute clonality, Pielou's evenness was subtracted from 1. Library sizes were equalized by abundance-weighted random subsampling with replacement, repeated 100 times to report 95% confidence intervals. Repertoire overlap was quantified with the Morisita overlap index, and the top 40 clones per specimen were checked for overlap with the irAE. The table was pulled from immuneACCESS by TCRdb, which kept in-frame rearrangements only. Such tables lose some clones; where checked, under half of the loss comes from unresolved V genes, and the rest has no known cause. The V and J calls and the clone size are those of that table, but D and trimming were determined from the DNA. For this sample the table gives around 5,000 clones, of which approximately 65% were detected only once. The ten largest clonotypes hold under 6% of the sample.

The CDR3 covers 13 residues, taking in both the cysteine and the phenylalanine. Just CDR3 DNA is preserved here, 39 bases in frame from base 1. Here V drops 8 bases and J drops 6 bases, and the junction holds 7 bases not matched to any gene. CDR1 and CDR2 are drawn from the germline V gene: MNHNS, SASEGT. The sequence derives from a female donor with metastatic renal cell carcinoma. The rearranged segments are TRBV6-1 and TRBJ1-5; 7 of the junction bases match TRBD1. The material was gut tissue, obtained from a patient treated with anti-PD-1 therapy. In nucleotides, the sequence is TGTGCCAGCGATACTAACAGGGGTCAGCCCCAGCATTTT. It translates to CASDTNRGQPQHF.